This T cell receptor (beta chain) was profiled in a study of cytomegalovirus exposure and HLA in healthy donors. Study background: The Caucasian-associated ancestry cluster contained 81% of the roughly 400 genotyped donors. Study-wide results and limits: Later analysis suggested links between common viral pathogens and several top significant clusters. Previous analysis showed most TCR beta V segments were productive about 90% or about 30% of the time.

J gave up 6 bases and V 6 bases, and 6 bases lay outside the gene matches. Germline CDR1 is MNHEY and CDR2 is SMNVEV (reference sequence). This CDR3 has 13 residues. PCR was performed using 60 Vbeta and 13 Jbeta primers. This table comes from immunoSEQ multiplex PCR, and its TCRdb copy is limited to in-frame clones, with some not included. The data hold about 120,000 clones, with more than 70% observed a single time. A word on this clone: Its specificity is not known.

This TCR was sampled from a man between 45 and 60 years old in good health and CMV-seropositive. The J gene is TRBJ2-7, the V gene TRBV27, with TRBD1 identical over 9 bases. The sequenced sample consisted of PBMCs. CDR3 DNA: TGTGCCAGCAGCAGGACAGGGGCGAGCGAGCAGTACTTC. Amino acid sequence: CASSRTGASEQYF.